This T cell receptor (beta chain) was sequenced during a study of glioma-infiltrating T cells after dendritic cell vaccination. Findings and caveats of the study: Few patients contributed both blood and tumor specimens.

Selection required adequate fresh-frozen tumor tissue plus more than two years' survival data. PBMC sampling occurred before vaccination, two weeks after the third dose, and at progression. Input was 1.5 to 2.5 ug genomic DNA, or all available if less. Only in-frame clones appear in the TCRdb table, and some are missing; sequencing was by immunoSEQ multiplex PCR. Of roughly 23,000 clones in the sample, less than 85% were seen once. Of note for this clone: Its antigen is currently unknown.

The ends were cut back, 4 bases at V and 7 bases at J, with 22 bases in the middle. This CDR3 contains 16 residues. Per germline, CDR1 LGHNA and CDR2 YSLEER. The TCR sequence derives from a human donor with glioblastoma. This sequence joins TRBV4-3 and TRBJ1-2; D is possibly TRBD1 (6 bases). The sample in question was blood, obtained before dendritic cell vaccination. The CDR3 DNA follows: TGCGCCAGCAGCCTCAAAACGGGGGGCGGGGTAGGTGGCTACACCTTC. It encodes CASSLKTGGGVGGYTF.